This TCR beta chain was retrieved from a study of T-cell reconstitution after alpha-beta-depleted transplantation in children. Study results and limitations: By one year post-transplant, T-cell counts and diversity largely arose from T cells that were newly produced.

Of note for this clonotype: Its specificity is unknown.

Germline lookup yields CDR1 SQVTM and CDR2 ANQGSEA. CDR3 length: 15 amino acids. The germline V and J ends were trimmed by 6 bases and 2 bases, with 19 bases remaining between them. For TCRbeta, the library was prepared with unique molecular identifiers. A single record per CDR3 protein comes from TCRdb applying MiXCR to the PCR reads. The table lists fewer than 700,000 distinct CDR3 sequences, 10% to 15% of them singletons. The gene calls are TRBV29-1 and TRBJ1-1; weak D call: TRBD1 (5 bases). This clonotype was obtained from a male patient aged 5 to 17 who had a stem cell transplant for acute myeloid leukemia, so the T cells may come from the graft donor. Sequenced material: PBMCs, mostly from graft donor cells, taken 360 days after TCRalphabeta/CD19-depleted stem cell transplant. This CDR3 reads CSVQGSRLRNTEAFF. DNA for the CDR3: TGCAGCGTGCAGGGATCGCGACTAAGAAACACTGAAGCTTTCTTT.